This T cell receptor beta chain was retrieved from a study of cytomegalovirus exposure and HLA in healthy donors. Regarding the study as a whole: Researchers counted over 150 TCR beta chains as cytomegalovirus-associated. Highest at DRB1 and lowest at HLA-C, TCR association rates differed among HLA loci in a later analysis. What TCR beta sequences reportedly achieved was accurate prediction of HLA-A and HLA-B alleles in most subjects.

The primer mix had 60 Vbeta and 13 Jbeta primers. Profiling relied on immunoSEQ multiplex PCR, and the TCRdb table lists in-frame clones only, not all of them. The sample lists roughly 110,000 clones, about 75% seen once, with roughly 3% in the top ten. The CDR3 spans 14 residues. Germline CDR1 is SSHAT and CDR2 is FNYEAQ (reference sequence). Trimming shortened V by 5 bases and J by 5 bases, and 15 bases separated the two germline ends. Of note for this clone: Its matching antigen is unknown.

J is TRBJ2-5 and V is TRBV7-7; tentative D call: TRBD2 (5 bases). The sample was PBMCs. The TCR was taken from a male donor in good health and CMV-seropositive. CDR3 amino acids: CASSPPGSRETQYF. Here the CDR3 DNA reads TGTGCCAGCAGCCCACCGGGGTCCCGCGAGACCCAGTACTTC.